This T cell receptor beta chain derives from a study of T cell responses to AZD1222 COVID-19 vaccine. Findings and limits, study-wide: Targeting of unmutated variant regions was reportedly seen in nearly half of spike-specific TCRs. The donors showed a predominance of white British ancestry and of females, with possible underestimation of clonal diversity. CD4 TCRs associated with vaccination spanned spike, dominating at 160-218 and 743-854. It was only after the peak T cell response that any repertoires were sampled.

Sequencing used immunoSEQ multiplex PCR; TCRdb keeps in-frame clones, though not all of them. Among roughly 40,000 clones listed, over 75% were seen once. V was clipped by 4 bases and J by 4 bases, with 21 bases between them. This CDR3 region has 17 residues. The germline CDR1 and CDR2 sequences are SGHRS and YFSETQ. Comments on this clone: The antigen is unknown.

Material: peripheral blood, obtained 28 days after the second dose of the MenACWY control vaccine. This sequence originates from an adult who received the MenACWY meningococcal vaccine as a control. This chain links TRBV5-1 with TRBJ1-3; D is ambiguous. The CDR3 DNA reads TGCGCCAGCAGCGCCGGGGATAAACTTCCCCCCGGAAACACCATATATTTT. This encodes CASSAGDKLPPGNTIYF.